This is a list of T cell receptor beta chains from one sample in a study of radiation and T cells in renal cell carcinoma. Repertoires were generated with immunoSEQ multiplex PCR, while TCRdb's copy carries only in-frame clones and drops some. The sample carries around 170,000 clones, 88% recorded once. This material consisted of blood, taken from a patient whose treatment included radiotherapy and nephrectomy. The receptors stem from a woman in her forties or fifties with renal cell carcinoma. Each CDR3 is given without its conserved first and last residue. The order of the fields is CDR3 length, J gene, clone size, V gene, CDR3 protein. Only part of the rows carry a size: once, few, many, or a class if the clone is expanded.

>13|TRBJ2-5|once|TRBV2
ASSGGAVDQETQY
>13|TRBJ1-5|once|TRBV6-1
AIKGDINLNQPQH
>12|TRBJ1-1|-|TRBV7-8
ASSLTGFNTEAF
>15|TRBJ2-1|-|TRBV9
ASSVASGGLTGDEQF
>10|TRBJ1-3|-|TRBV9
ASSAAGNTIY
>15|TRBJ1-2|-|TRBV14
ASSRDRGQYPNYGYT
>12|TRBJ1-1|once|TRBV30
AWSRQGADTEAF
>14|TRBJ1-4|-|TRBV2
ASIIGRTITNEKLF
>10|TRBJ1-1|-|TRBV11-2
ASSSIGNEAF
>11|TRBJ2-1|once|TRBV19
ASGGQVGSEQF
>12|TRBJ1-2|-|TRBV7-8
ASSLQGRLDGYT
>13|TRBJ1-6|-|TRBV11-2
ASSLGAGLNSPLH
>14|TRBJ1-4|-|TRBV5-3
ARSLEKGAGSEKLF
>13|TRBJ2-1|-|TRBV9
ASSLRGQAYNEQF
>12|TRBJ2-1|-|TRBV5-1
ASSLGDFNNEQF
>10|TRBJ1-4|-|TRBV7-2
ASSLVRDSLF
>12|TRBJ1-2|-|TRBV6-6
ATQGARDLYGYT
>14|TRBJ2-3|-|TRBV6-6
ASSYSGGRITDTQY
>13|TRBJ2-5|-|TRBV5-1
ASSLRQGAEGTQY
>12|TRBJ1-5|-|TRBV2
ASRLQGTNQPQH
>14|TRBJ2-5|-|TRBV11-2
ASSLEGGLAGETQY
>14|TRBJ2-1|few|TRBV13
ASSSTYPSSYNEQF
>15|TRBJ1-3|-|TRBV2
ASSDQKDRGSGNTIY
>16|TRBJ2-3|-|TRBV9
ASSSPPGGRLSTDTQY
>13|TRBJ1-5|-|TRBV7-7
ARPATGDSNQPQH
>12|TRBJ2-7|-|TRBV5-4
ASSRLEGGYEQY
>12|TRBJ2-7|-|TRBV5-1
ASSFGTEAYEQY
>13|TRBJ1-5|-|TRBV5-5
ASSPLGGNNQPQH
>12|TRBJ2-3|-|TRBV30
AWSAIVDTDTQY
>13|TRBJ2-7|-|TRBV9
ASSVGTGAIGEQY
>14|TRBJ2-7|-|TRBV4-2
ASSQYSGGDSYEQY
>11|TRBJ2-1|-|TRBV10-3
AISTSGDNEQF
>12|TRBJ2-3|-|TRBV5-4
ASRLDRSTDTQY
>12|TRBJ2-7|-|TRBV2
ASSPGTSGAEQY
>12|TRBJ1-1|-|TRBV5-8
ASSLRTSGGRAF
>13|TRBJ2-1|-|TRBV30
AWTPGTSGGNEQF
>13|TRBJ1-1|-|TRBV4-3
ASSQDNLGGTEAF
>13|TRBJ2-7|-|TRBV5-1
ASSVGWGVSYEQY
>9|TRBJ2-7|-|TRBV6-5
ASSHRYEQY
>12|TRBJ2-7|-|TRBV5-4
ASSPGGGYYEQY
>13|TRBJ2-5|once|TRBV19
ASSSRDSLQETQY
>13|TRBJ2-5|-|TRBV5-4
ASSPQRGGQETQY
>12|TRBJ2-7|-|TRBV9
ASSVSSGSYEQY